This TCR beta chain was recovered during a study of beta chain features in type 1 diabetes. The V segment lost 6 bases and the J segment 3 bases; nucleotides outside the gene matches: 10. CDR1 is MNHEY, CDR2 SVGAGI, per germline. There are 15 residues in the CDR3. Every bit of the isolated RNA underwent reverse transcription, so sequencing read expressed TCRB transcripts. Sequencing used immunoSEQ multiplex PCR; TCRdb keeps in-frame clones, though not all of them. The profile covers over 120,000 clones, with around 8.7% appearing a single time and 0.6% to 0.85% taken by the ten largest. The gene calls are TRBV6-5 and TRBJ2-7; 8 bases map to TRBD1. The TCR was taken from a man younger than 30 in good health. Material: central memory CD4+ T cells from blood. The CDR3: CASSFDRGGLYEQYF. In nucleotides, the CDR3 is TGTGCCAGCAGCTTCGACAGGGGAGGACTCTACGAGCAGTACTTC.